The next 8 T cell receptor beta chains were all read from a single sample in a study of blood T cell repertoires in COVID-19. Data came from immunoSEQ multiplex PCR; TCRdb stores just in-frame clones and leaves some out. The data contain 88,000 or so clones, roughly 83% of them singletons. Sequenced sample: peripheral blood. The receptors were sampled from a human donor in a cohort sampled during active COVID-19.

A few counts support this clone. The genes are TRBV2 and TRBJ2-7; TRBD2 matches 14 bases. V gave up 1 base and J gave up 1 base; unmatched junction bases: 3. CDR3 size: 17 residues. Germline CDR1 is SNHLY and CDR2 is FYNNEI. CDR3 bases: TGTGCCAGCAGTGAAGGGGGACTAGCGGGAGAATCCTACGAGCAGTACTTC. It specifies CASSEGGLAGESYEQYF.

This clone came up once. The chain is built from TRBV15 and TRBJ2-7; 9 positions match TRBD1. The germline V gene has CDR1 LNHNV and CDR2 YYDKDF (reference sequence). CDR3 length equals 17 residues. Trimming at V came to 3 bases and at J to 7 bases, leaving 16 bases not matched to a gene. Here the CDR3 DNA reads TGTGCCACCAGCAGGCCTTTCAACCGACAGGGGGGAAGGGAGCAGTACTTC. Protein: CATSRPFNRQGGREQYF.

This chain uses TRBV9 with TRBJ2-7; 9 bases line up with TRBD2. The CDR3 consists of 15 residues. V shed 4 bases and J 5 bases; nucleotides not matched to a gene: 10. Germline CDR1 is SGDLS and CDR2 is YYNGEE. The CDR3 here is CASSPSGAGGNEQYF. CDR3 bases: TGTGCCAGCAGCCCCTCGGGAGCGGGAGGCAACGAGCAGTACTTC.

The rearrangement uses TRBV5-4 and TRBJ2-5, with TRBD1 matching 9 bases. Losses at the gene ends were 0 bases for V and 4 bases for J; bases not matched to a gene: 7. This CDR3 has 16 amino acids. Germline V gives CDR1 SGHNT, CDR2 YYREEE (reference sequence). CDR3 sequence: CASSLAGQGSGETQYF. The DNA of the CDR3 is TGTGCCAGCAGCTTGGCCGGACAGGGGTCGGGAGAGACCCAGTACTTC.

J is TRBJ2-2 and V is TRBV6-5; D is uncertain. The germline CDR1 and CDR2 sequences are MNHEY and SVGAGI. V was shortened by 6 bases and J by 5 bases, with 13 bases between the two germline ends. The CDR3 consists of 14 residues. In DNA form, the CDR3 reads TGTGCCAGCAGCCGTTCTATGGTTACCGGGGAGCTGTTTTTT. Protein: CASSRSMVTGELFF.

This clone was counted at least ten times. V usage is TRBV15 and J usage is TRBJ1-3; D remains ambiguous. V was trimmed by 0 bases and J by 8 bases, leaving 5 bases between them. Germline values: CDR1 LNHNV, CDR2 YYDKDF (reference sequence). The CDR3 is made up of 12 amino acids. The CDR3 here is CATSRDIDTIYF. CDR3 sequence (DNA): TGTGCCACCAGCAGAGATATAGACACCATATATTTT.

The rearrangement uses TRBV11-2 and TRBJ2-1; D unclear. The CDR3 loop spans 14 amino acids. V lost 4 bases and J 4 bases, leaving 11 bases between the germline ends. From germline, CDR1 is SGHAT and CDR2 FQNNGV. CDR3 sequence (DNA): TGTGCCAGCAGCTCAGGTGATCTGTACAATGAGCAGTTCTTC. Residues: CASSSGDLYNEQFF.

In regard to this clone: The junction differs from germline at one of its ends, possibly a read error. The J gene is TRBJ2-3, the V gene TRBV3-1 (or the pseudogene TRBV3-2), with TRBD1 matching 8 bases. Germline CDR1 LGHDT, CDR2 YNNKEL (reference sequence). CDR3 size: 12 residues. For the CDR3, the DNA is TGTGCCAGCAGCCTTACCGGGACAGGCCTAACATTT. Its protein is CASSLTGTGLTF.